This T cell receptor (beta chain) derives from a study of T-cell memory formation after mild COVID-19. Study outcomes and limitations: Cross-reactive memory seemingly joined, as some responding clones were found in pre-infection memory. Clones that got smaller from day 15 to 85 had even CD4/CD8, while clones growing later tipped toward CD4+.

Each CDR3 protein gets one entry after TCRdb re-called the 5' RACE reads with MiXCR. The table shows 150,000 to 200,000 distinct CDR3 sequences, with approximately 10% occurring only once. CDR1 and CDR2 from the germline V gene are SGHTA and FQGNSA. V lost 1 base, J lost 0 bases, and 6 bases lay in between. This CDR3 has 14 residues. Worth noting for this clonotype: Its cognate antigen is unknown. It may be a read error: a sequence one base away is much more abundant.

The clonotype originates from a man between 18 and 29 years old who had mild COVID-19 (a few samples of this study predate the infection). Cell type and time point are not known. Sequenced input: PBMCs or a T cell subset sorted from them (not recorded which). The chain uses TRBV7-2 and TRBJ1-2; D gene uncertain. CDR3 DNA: TGTGCCAGCAGCTTAGATGATACTAACTATGGCTACACCTTC. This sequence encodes CASSLDDTNYGYTF.